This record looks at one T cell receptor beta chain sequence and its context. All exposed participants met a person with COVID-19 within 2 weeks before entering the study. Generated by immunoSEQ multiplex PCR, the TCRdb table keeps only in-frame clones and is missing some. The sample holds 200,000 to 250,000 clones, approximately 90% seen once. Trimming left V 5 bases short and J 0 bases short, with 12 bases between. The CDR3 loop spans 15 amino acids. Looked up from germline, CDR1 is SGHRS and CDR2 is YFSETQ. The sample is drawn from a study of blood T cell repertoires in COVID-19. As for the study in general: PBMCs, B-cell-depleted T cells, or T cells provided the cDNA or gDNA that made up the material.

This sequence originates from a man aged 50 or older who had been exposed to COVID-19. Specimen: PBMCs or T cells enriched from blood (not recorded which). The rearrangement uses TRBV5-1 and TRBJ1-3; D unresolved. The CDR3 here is CASRPGRTSGNTIYF. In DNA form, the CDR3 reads TGCGCCAGCAGGCCCGGGAGAACCTCTGGAAACACCATATATTTT.